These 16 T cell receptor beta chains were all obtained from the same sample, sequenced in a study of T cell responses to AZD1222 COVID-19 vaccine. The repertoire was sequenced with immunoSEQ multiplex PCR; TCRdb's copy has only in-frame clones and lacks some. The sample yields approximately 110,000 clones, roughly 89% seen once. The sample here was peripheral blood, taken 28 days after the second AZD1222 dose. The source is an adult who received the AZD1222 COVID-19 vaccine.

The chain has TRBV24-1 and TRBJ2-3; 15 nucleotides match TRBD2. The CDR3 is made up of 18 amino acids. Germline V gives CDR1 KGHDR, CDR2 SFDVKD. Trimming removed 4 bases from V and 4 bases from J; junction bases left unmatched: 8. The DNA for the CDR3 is TGTGCCACCAGTGACCTGACCGGGACTAGCGGGAGGTCAGATACGCAGTATTTT. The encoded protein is CATSDLTGTSGRSDTQYF.

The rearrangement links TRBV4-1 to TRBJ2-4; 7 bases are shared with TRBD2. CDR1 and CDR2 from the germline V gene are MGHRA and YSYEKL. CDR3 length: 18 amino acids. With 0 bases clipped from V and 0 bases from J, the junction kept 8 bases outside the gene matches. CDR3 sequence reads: CASSQDIRGVKAKNIQYF. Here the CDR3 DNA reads TGCGCCAGCAGCCAAGATATCCGGGGGGTAAAAGCCAAAAACATTCAGTACTTC.

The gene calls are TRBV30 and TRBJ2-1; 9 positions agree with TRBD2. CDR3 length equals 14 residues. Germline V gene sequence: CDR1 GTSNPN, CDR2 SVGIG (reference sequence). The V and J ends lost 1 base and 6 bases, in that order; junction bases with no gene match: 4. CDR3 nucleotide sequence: TGTGCCTGGAGTGCCGGGACTAGCCCCAATGAGCAGTTCTTC. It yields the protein CAWSAGTSPNEQFF.

Here the CDR3 DNA reads TGTGCCAGCAGTGTAGAAGGCTACGAGCAGTACTTC. It codes for CASSVEGYEQYF. This rearrangement joins TRBV2 to TRBJ2-7; no reliable D call. This CDR3 comprises 12 residues. The V gene's germline CDR1 is SNHLY and CDR2 FYNNEI. V was clipped by 4 bases and J by 3 bases, with 7 bases between them. Full variable domain (rest looked up from reference TRBV2 and TRBJ2-7): EPEVTQTPSHQVTQMGQEVILRCVPISNHLYFYWYRQILGQKVEFLVSFYNNEISEKSEIFDDQFSVERPDGSNFTLKIRSTKLEDSAMYFCASSVEGYEQYFGPGTRLTVT.

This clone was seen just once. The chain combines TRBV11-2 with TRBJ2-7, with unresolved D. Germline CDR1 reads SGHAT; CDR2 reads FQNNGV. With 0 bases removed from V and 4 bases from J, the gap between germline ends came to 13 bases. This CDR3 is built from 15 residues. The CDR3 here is CASSLDSVSTYEQYF. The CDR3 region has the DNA TGTGCCAGCAGCTTAGATTCGGTCTCAACGTACGAGCAGTACTTC.

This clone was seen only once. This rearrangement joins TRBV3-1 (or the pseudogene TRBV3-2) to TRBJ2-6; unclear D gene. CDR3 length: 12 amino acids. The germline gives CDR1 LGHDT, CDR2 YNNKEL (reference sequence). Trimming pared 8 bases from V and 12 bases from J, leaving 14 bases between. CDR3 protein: CASCPTLGVLTF. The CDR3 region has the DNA TGTGCCAGCTGCCCGACCCTTGGCGTCCTGACTTTC.

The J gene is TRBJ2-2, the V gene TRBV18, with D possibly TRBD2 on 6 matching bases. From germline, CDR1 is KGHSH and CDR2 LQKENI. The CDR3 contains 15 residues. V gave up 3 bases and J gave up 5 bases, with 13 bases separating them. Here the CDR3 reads CASSPSREMTGELFF. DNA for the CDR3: TGTGCCAGCTCACCCAGCCGGGAGATGACCGGGGAGCTGTTTTTT.

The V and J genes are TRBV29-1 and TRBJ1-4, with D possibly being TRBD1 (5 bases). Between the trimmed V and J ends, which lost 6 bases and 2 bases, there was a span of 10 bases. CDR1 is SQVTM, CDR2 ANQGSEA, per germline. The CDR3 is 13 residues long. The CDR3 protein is CSVGGGTNEKLFF. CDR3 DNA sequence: TGCAGCGTCGGTGGGGGGACTAATGAAAAACTGTTTTTT.

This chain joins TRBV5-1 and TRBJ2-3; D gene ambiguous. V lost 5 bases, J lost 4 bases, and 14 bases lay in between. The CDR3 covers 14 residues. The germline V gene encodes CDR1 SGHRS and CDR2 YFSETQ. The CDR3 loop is CASRVGIASDTQYF. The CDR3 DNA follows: TGCGCCAGCAGGGTGGGAATAGCTTCAGATACGCAGTATTTT.

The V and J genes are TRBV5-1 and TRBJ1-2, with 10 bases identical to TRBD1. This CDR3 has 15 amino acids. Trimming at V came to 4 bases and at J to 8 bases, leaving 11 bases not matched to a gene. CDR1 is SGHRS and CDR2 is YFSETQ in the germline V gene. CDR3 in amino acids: CASSPATDRGLGYTF. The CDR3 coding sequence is TGCGCCAGCAGCCCCGCCACTGACAGGGGGCTCGGCTACACCTTC.

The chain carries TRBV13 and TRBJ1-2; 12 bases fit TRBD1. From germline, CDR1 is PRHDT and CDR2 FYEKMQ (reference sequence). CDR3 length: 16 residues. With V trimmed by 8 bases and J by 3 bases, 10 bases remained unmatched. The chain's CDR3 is CASSQGGTGGDYGYTF. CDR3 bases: TGTGCCAGCTCCCAGGGGGGGACAGGGGGCGACTATGGCTACACCTTC.

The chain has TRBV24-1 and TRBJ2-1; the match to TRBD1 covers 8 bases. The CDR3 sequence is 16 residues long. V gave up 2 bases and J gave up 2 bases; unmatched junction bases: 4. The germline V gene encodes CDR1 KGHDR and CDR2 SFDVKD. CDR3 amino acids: CATSDSGQGAYNEQFF. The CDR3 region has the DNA TGTGCCACCAGTGATTCCGGACAGGGAGCCTACAATGAGCAGTTCTTC.

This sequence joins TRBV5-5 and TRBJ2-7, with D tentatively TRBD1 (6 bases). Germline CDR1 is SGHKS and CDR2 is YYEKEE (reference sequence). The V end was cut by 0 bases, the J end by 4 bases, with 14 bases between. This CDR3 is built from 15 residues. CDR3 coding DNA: TGTGCCAGCAGCTTGGACAGGGCCCCTGCGTACGAGCAGTACTTC. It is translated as CASSLDRAPAYEQYF.

The DNA of the CDR3 is TGTGCCTGGAACAGGGGGTACACTGAAGCTTTCTTT. It codes for CAWNRGYTEAFF. The gene calls are TRBV30 and TRBJ1-1, with TRBD1 matching 8 bases. Trimming removed 4 bases from V and 3 bases from J; junction bases left unmatched: 1. There are 12 residues in the CDR3. The V gene's germline CDR1 is GTSNPN and CDR2 SVGIG (reference sequence).

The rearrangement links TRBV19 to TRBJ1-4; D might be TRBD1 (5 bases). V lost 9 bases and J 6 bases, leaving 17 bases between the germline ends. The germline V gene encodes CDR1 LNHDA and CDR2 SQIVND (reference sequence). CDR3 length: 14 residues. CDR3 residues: CASDDPGRDEKLFF. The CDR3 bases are TGTGCCAGCGATGACCCGGGCAGGGATGAAAAACTGTTTTTT.

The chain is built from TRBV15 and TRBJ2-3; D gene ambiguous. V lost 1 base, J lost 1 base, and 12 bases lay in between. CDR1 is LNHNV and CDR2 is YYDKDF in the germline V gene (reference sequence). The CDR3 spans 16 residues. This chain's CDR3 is CATSRASIRGTDTQYF. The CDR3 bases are TGTGCCACCAGCAGAGCCAGCATCCGAGGCACAGATACGCAGTATTTT. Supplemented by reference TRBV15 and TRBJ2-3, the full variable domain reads DAMVIQNPRYQVTQFGKPVTLSCSQTLNHNVMYWYQQKSSQAPKLLFHYYDKDFNNEADTPDNFQSRRPNTSFCFLDIRSPGLGDTAMYLCATSRASIRGTDTQYFGPGTRLTVL.